This passage covers 8 T cell receptor beta chains from one sample sequenced in a study of shared clonotypes between healthy human individuals. Here immunoSEQ multiplex PCR was the method, and the copy in TCRdb shows in-frame clones only, minus some. Among roughly 2,300,000 clones listed, about 90% were seen once. Material for sequencing was naive CD4+ T cells from PBMCs. Subset noted: CD45RA+ positively selected. All receptors derive from a man aged 18 to 30 in good health. Some clones in this sample may be carry-over from other donors' samples.

The chain has TRBV7-9 and TRBJ2-7; D might be TRBD1 (5 bases). The CDR3 is made up of 14 amino acids. CDR1 and CDR2 from the germline V gene are SEHNR and FQNEAQ (reference sequence). V shed 1 base and J shed 5 bases, with 12 bases lying between them. The CDR3 bases are TGTGCCAGCAGCTTAGATGTGGGGCTGGACGAGCAGTACTTC. Its translation: CASSLDVGLDEQYF.

The CDR3 DNA reads TGCAGCGTCAAGAGGGACTTGGATGAGCAGTTCTTC. Translating gives CSVKRDLDEQFF. The chain links TRBV29-1 to TRBJ2-1; tentatively, D is TRBD2 (6 bases). This CDR3 contains 12 residues. Germline CDR1 and CDR2: SQVTM and ANQGSEA. With 6 bases removed from V and 8 bases from J, the gap between germline ends came to 14 bases.

About this clone itself: The same CDR3 arises from other DNA sequences in this sample as well. J is TRBJ2-7 and V is TRBV5-4; D uncertain. Germline V gene sequence: CDR1 SGHNT, CDR2 YYREEE (reference sequence). The CDR3 runs to 13 residues. Trimming stripped 1 base from V and 3 bases from J, with 8 bases between. CDR3: CASSLSPLYEQYF. CDR3 sequence (DNA): TGTGCCAGCAGCTTGTCTCCCCTCTACGAGCAGTACTTC. The whole variable domain, filled in from reference TRBV5-4 and TRBJ2-7, reads ETGVTQSPTHLIKTRGQQVTLRCSSQSGHNTVSWYQQALGQGPQFIFQYYREEENGRGNFPPRFSGLQFPNYSSELNVNALELDDSALYLCASSLSPLYEQYFGPGTRLTVT.

Turning to this clone: Other DNA sequences in the same sample also yield this CDR3. The V and J genes are TRBV5-4 and TRBJ2-5, with no clear D. The V and J ends lost 7 bases and 2 bases respectively, with 9 bases between them. The CDR3 runs 12 residues. Germline CDR1 and CDR2: SGHNT and YYREEE (reference sequence). CDR3 protein: CASGQPQETQYF. DNA of the CDR3: TGTGCCAGCGGCCAGCCGCAAGAGACCCAGTACTTC.

J is TRBJ1-2 and V is TRBV2; D not certain. In germline, CDR1 is SNHLY, CDR2 FYNNEI. The CDR3 is 14 amino acids. The V and J ends lost 1 base and 0 bases respectively, with 6 bases between them. The CDR3 bases are TGTGCCAGCAGTGAAGGCCGTTCTAACTATGGCTACACCTTC. This encodes CASSEGRSNYGYTF.

The genes are TRBV4-2 and TRBJ2-7, with TRBD1 identical over 8 bases. The ends lost 1 base at V and 5 bases at J; junction bases unmatched: 7. The CDR3 runs 15 residues. Germline V lookup: CDR1 LGHNA, CDR2 YNFKEQ. The CDR3 nucleotides are TGTGCCAGCAGCCAAGCGTCGTACAGGGGGAACGAGCAGTACTTC. Translating it yields CASSQASYRGNEQYF.

This rearrangement joins TRBV6-5 to TRBJ2-7; D is possibly TRBD1 (7 bases). The V and J ends lost 5 bases and 3 bases respectively, with 14 bases between them. Germline CDR1 and CDR2: MNHEY and SVGAGI. This CDR3 has 14 residues. This CDR3 is CASSLRRDSYEQYF. CDR3 bases: TGTGCCAGCAGTCTCAGGAGGGACAGCTACGAGCAGTACTTC.

The rearrangement links TRBV7-3 to TRBJ2-7; 7 bases line up with TRBD2. Germline CDR1 and CDR2: SGHTA and FQGTGA. The CDR3 runs 15 residues. V lost 3 bases and J lost 2; bases outside the gene matches: 7. CDR3 protein: CASSFLAVGPYEQYF. The CDR3 DNA reads as TGTGCCAGCAGCTTCCTAGCGGTAGGACCCTACGAGCAGTACTTC. Variable domain in full (rest from reference TRBV7-3 and TRBJ2-7): GAGVSQTPSNKVTEKGKYVELRCDPISGHTALYWYRQSLGQGPEFLIYFQGTGAADDSGLPNDRFFAVRPEGSVSTLKIQRTERGDSAVYLCASSFLAVGPYEQYFGPGTRLTVT.